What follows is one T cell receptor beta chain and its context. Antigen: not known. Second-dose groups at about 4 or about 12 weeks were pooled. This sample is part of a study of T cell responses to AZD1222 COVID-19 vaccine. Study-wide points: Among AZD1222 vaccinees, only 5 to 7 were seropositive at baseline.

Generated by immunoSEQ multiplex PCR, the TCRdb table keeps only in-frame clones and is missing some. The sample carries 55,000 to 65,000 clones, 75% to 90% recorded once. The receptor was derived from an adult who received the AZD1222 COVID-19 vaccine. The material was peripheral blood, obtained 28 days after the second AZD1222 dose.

The CDR3 coding sequence is TGTGCCAGCAGATGGACCGCGAACACTGAAGCTTTCTTT. Its translation: CASRWTANTEAFF. This rearrangement joins TRBV7-2 to TRBJ1-1; D is unclear. V dropped 6 bases and J dropped 1 base, with 9 bases sitting between them. The germline V gene has CDR1 SGHTA and CDR2 FQGNSA. The CDR3 is made up of 13 amino acids.